The T cell receptor (beta chain) described here comes from a study of sequential checkpoint blockade in melanoma. Treatment described: randomized to nivolumab then ipilimumab (arm A) or the reverse (arm B). Losses at the gene ends were 8 bases for V and 2 bases for J; bases not matched to a gene: 4. Germline-derived CDR1 and CDR2 are SGHKS and YYEKEE (reference sequence). The CDR3 has 13 amino acids. TCRdb's copy holds only in-frame clones and misses some; the assay was immunoSEQ multiplex PCR. The repertoire holds 10,000 to 11,000 clones, with around 56% as singletons. The V gene is TRBV5-5, the J gene TRBJ2-1; TRBD1 aligns across 7 bases. Sequencing was performed on CD8+ T cells sorted from blood (inferred from file names), taken from a patient given nivolumab and ipilimumab in sequence. The sequence came from a human donor with melanoma. The CDR3 here is CASDRATYNEQFF. The CDR3 DNA sequence: TGTGCCAGTGACAGGGCTACCTACAATGAGCAGTTCTTC. Full variable domain (missing parts from reference TRBV5-5 and TRBJ2-1): DAGVTQSPTHLIKTRGQQVTLRCSPISGHKSVSWYQQVLGQGPQFIFQYYEKEERGRGNFPDRFSARQFPNYSSELNVNALLLGDSALYLCASDRATYNEQFFGPGTRLTVL.